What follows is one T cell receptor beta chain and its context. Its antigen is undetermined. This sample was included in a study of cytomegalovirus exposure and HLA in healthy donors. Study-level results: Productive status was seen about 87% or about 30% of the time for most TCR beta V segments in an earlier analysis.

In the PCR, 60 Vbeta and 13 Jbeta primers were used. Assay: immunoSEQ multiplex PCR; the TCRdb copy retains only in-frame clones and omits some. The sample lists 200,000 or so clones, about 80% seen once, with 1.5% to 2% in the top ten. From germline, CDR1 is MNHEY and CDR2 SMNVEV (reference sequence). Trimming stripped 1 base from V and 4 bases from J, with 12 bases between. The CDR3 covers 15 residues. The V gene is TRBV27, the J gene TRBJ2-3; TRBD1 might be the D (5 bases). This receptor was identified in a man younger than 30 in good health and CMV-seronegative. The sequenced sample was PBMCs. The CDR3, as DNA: TGTGCCAGCAGTTTATGGCAGGGTGGTGCAGATACGCAGTATTTT. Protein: CASSLWQGGADTQYF.